This TCR beta chain was retrieved from a study of early T cells in non-severe SARS-CoV-2 infection. This clonotype was recorded many times. Between the trimmed V and J ends, which lost 2 bases and 3 bases, there was a span of 7 bases. The CDR3 has 13 amino acids. Germline assignment: CDR1 SEHNR and CDR2 FQNEAQ (reference sequence). A single record per CDR3 protein comes from TCRdb applying MiXCR to the 5' RACE reads. The table includes about 56,000 distinct CDR3 sequences, roughly a tenth detected once. Sequenced sample: whole blood. The sequence was collected from an adult who was a healthcare worker with PCR-confirmed SARS-CoV-2 infection or an uninfected control (not recorded which). V gene TRBV7-9 combines with J gene TRBJ1-2; D gene ambiguous. The CDR3 protein is CASSLSSDYGYTF. CDR3 coding DNA: TGTGCCAGCAGCTTAAGCTCCGACTATGGCTACACCTTC.